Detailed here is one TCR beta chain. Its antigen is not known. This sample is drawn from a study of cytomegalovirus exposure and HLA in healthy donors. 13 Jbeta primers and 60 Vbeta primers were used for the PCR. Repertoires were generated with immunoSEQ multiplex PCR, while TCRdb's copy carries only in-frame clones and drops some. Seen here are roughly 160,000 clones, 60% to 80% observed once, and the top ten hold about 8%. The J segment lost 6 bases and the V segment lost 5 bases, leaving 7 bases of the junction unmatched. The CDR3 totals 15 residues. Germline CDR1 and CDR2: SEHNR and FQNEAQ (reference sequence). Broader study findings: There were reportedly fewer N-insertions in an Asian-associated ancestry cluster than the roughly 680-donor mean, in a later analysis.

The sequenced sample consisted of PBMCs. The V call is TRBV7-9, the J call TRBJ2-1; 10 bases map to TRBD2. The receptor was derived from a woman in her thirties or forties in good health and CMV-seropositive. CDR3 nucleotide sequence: TGTGCCAGCAGCACCTTTCTAGCGGGAGTCAATGAGCAGTTCTTC. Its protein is CASSTFLAGVNEQFF.